The 19 T cell receptor beta chains below come from one sample, sequenced in a study of T cell responses to AZD1222 COVID-19 vaccine. Assay used: immunoSEQ multiplex PCR; TCRdb lists only in-frame clones, some missing. Of 75,000 to 100,000 clones in the sample, roughly nine tenths were seen once. Sequencing was performed on peripheral blood, taken on day 0 of AZD1222 vaccination. The source is an adult in good health.

The chain links TRBV7-9 to TRBJ2-7; D may correspond to TRBD1 or TRBD2 (5 bases each). This CDR3 spans 13 amino acids. Germline V lookup: CDR1 SEHNR, CDR2 FQNEAQ (reference sequence). V lost 7 bases to trimming and J lost 4 bases, with 14 bases between them. CDR3 region: CASKARDRYEQYF. The CDR3 DNA follows: TGTGCCAGCAAGGCCAGGGACCGATACGAGCAGTACTTC. Full variable domain (rest looked up from reference TRBV7-9 and TRBJ2-7): DTGVSQNPRHKITKRGQNVTFRCDPISEHNRLYWYRQTLGQGPEFLTYFQNEAQLEKSRLLSDRFSAERPKGSFSTLEIQRTEQGDSAMYLCASKARDRYEQYFGPGTRLTVT.

The chain couples TRBV28 to TRBJ2-1; weak D call: TRBD2 (6 bases). The CDR3 spans 16 residues. V was shortened by 7 bases and J by 0 bases, with 16 bases between the two germline ends. Germline values: CDR1 MDHEN, CDR2 SYDVKM. CDR3 nucleotides: TGTGCCAGCACCTCCTCCCTCGGGAGCTCCTACAATGAGCAGTTCTTC. Translation gives CASTSSLGSSYNEQFF.

This chain uses TRBV6-2 or TRBV6-3 with TRBJ2-5, with 8 bases matching TRBD1. This CDR3 region has 15 residues. Germline CDR1 is MNHEY and CDR2 is SVGEGT. Germline trimming cut 2 bases from V and 7 bases from J; bases unmatched to any gene: 9. This CDR3 is CASSYVGQGSGTQYF. CDR3 nucleotide sequence: TGTGCCAGCAGTTACGTCGGACAGGGTTCGGGGACCCAGTACTTC.

The V gene is TRBV24-1, the J gene TRBJ1-5, with D hard to call. The V gene's germline CDR1 is KGHDR and CDR2 SFDVKD. Trimming removed 9 bases from V and 0 bases from J, with 8 bases in between. The CDR3 consists of 13 residues. CDR3 DNA sequence: TGTGCCACCGGGCGGGGTAGCAATCAGCCCCAGCATTTT. As protein: CATGRGSNQPQHF.

The chain uses TRBV19 and TRBJ2-1; D is possibly TRBD2 (5 bases). In germline, CDR1 is LNHDA, CDR2 SQIVND (reference sequence). Trimming shortened V by 3 bases and J by 0 bases, and 9 bases separated the two germline ends. This CDR3 is 15 amino acids long. The CDR3 DNA reads TGTGCCAGTAGTATCATTAGCGACTCCTACAATGAGCAGTTCTTC. Its protein is CASSIISDSYNEQFF.

This sequence joins TRBV28 and TRBJ2-7; D is unresolved. V was trimmed by 2 bases and J by 7 bases, leaving 15 bases between them. The CDR3 has 14 residues. Germline V gene data show CDR1 as MDHEN and CDR2 as SYDVKM. The CDR3 here is CASSLVRYSQEQYF. As DNA, the CDR3 is TGTGCCAGCAGTTTAGTGAGGTACTCCCAGGAGCAGTACTTC.

J is TRBJ2-2 and V is TRBV7-9; a weak D match, TRBD2 (6 bases). The CDR3 has 13 amino acids. The V end lost 5 bases, the J end lost 4 bases, and 8 bases lay between the germline ends. The germline V gene has CDR1 SEHNR and CDR2 FQNEAQ (reference sequence). The CDR3 here is CASSAGTTGELFF. The CDR3 bases are TGTGCCAGCAGCGCGGGGACCACCGGGGAGCTGTTTTTT.

The chain uses TRBV19 and TRBJ2-5; TRBD1 matches 12 bases. Per germline, CDR1 LNHDA and CDR2 SQIVND (reference sequence). The J segment lost 5 bases and the V segment lost 10 bases, leaving 5 bases of the junction unmatched. This CDR3 is built from 13 residues. The CDR3 region has the DNA TGTGCCACGGGACAGGGGGCTTGGGAGACCCAGTACTTC. It translates to CATGQGAWETQYF.

The J gene is TRBJ2-2, the V gene TRBV19, with 7 bases fitting TRBD2. The CDR3 has 16 residues. Germline CDR1 LNHDA, CDR2 SQIVND (reference sequence). J lost 5 bases, V lost 7 bases, and 13 bases had no gene match. This CDR3 reads CASTRASGTTTGELFF. The CDR3 DNA is TGTGCCAGTACCCGTGCTTCCGGGACTACAACCGGGGAGCTGTTTTTT.

This clone was found once. The genes are TRBV28 and TRBJ1-2; D call uncertain. CDR1 is MDHEN and CDR2 is SYDVKM in the germline V gene. This CDR3 spans 15 amino acids. Trimming shortened V by 7 bases and J by 0 bases, and 15 bases separated the two germline ends. CDR3 sequence (DNA): TGTGCCAGCAACTCTGGTGCAGCAACTAACTATGGCTACACCTTC. As protein: CASNSGAATNYGYTF.

This clone was observed a handful of times. J is TRBJ1-2 and V is TRBV19; D is perhaps TRBD1 (6 bases). The CDR3 runs to 15 residues. Trimming left V 10 bases short and J 0 bases short, with 18 bases between. CDR1 is LNHDA, CDR2 SQIVND, per germline (reference sequence). The CDR3 is CATKGEQGANYGYTF. For the CDR3, the DNA is TGTGCCACTAAAGGGGAACAGGGTGCTAACTATGGCTACACCTTC.

The CDR3 DNA follows: TGTGCCAGCACCACATTGGGAGAGGGGTTGAACACTGAAGCTTTCTTT. It translates to CASTTLGEGLNTEAFF. The rearrangement joins TRBV7-2 to TRBJ1-1, with D possibly being TRBD1 (5 bases). Germline values: CDR1 SGHTA, CDR2 FQGNSA. V lost 7 bases, J lost 0 bases, and 18 bases lay in between. The length of the CDR3 is 16 residues.

V is TRBV5-6 and J is TRBJ2-7; D is unclear. This CDR3 has 16 amino acids. Trimming left V 3 bases short and J 1 base short, with 17 bases between. Germline V gene sequence: CDR1 SGHDT, CDR2 YYEEEE. CDR3 sequence reads: CASSSLRTERSYEQYF. Written as DNA, the CDR3 is TGTGCCAGCAGCTCGCTTCGTACTGAAAGGTCCTACGAGCAGTACTTC.

The rearrangement links TRBV28 to TRBJ2-7; TRBD1 is a possible D gene (5 bases). The CDR3 spans 15 residues. CDR1 is MDHEN, CDR2 SYDVKM, per germline. Trimming took off 7 bases at V and 0 bases at J, with 16 bases between the two ends. CDR3 coding DNA: TGTGCCAGCAAGTTCACAGGTGGCAGCTCCTACGAGCAGTACTTC. Residues: CASKFTGGSSYEQYF.

The V and J genes are TRBV5-1 and TRBJ2-1; a possible D gene is TRBD2 (6 bases). The CDR3 is 14 amino acids. CDR1 and CDR2 (germline): SGHRS, YFSETQ. V shed 1 base and J shed 8 bases, with 13 bases lying between them. CDR3 in amino acids: CASSLSRREDEQFF. In DNA form, the CDR3 reads TGCGCCAGCAGCTTGTCCAGGAGGGAGGATGAGCAGTTCTTC.

The J gene is TRBJ1-4, the V gene TRBV25-1, with D unresolved. The V gene's germline CDR1 is MGHDK and CDR2 SYGVNS. The CDR3 is 16 residues long. Deletions cut 5 bases from V and 7 bases from J, with 20 bases between. The CDR3 reads CASSSHAGTSGEKLFF. The CDR3 coding sequence is TGTGCCAGCAGTTCGCATGCCGGAACGTCCGGTGAAAAACTGTTTTTT.

Regarding this clone: Other DNA sequences in this sample translate to the same CDR3. J is TRBJ2-7 and V is TRBV7-8; D is ambiguous. The V gene lost 3 bases and the J gene lost 1 base, with 10 bases spanning the gap. The CDR3 loop spans 14 amino acids. Germline V gene data show CDR1 as SGHVS and CDR2 as FQNEAQ. In DNA form, the CDR3 reads TGTGCCAGCAGCTTGGTTGCGGATTCCTACGAGCAGTACTTC. Its protein product is CASSLVADSYEQYF.

This rearrangement joins TRBV24-1 to TRBJ2-3; no definite D call. Germline V lookup: CDR1 KGHDR, CDR2 SFDVKD. This CDR3 region has 12 residues. With 0 bases removed from V and 6 bases from J, the gap between germline ends came to 3 bases. In DNA, the CDR3 is TGTGCCACCAGTGATTTGGCTGATACGCAGTATTTT. Translating gives CATSDLADTQYF.

The V and J genes are TRBV9 and TRBJ2-2, with 9 bases aligning to TRBD1. CDR1 SGDLS and CDR2 YYNGEE come from the germline V gene. The CDR3 has 16 residues. V gave up 0 bases and J gave up 2 bases; unmatched junction bases: 2. CDR3 bases: TGTGCCAGCAGCGTAGTTACAGGGGGCAACACCGGGGAGCTGTTTTTT. This sequence encodes CASSVVTGGNTGELFF. The variable domain in full, completed from reference TRBV9 and TRBJ2-2, reads DSGVTQTPKHLITATGQRVTLRCSPRSGDLSVYWYQQSLDQGLQFLIQYYNGEERAKGNILERFSAQQFPDLHSELNLSSLELGDSALYFCASSVVTGGNTGELFFGEGSRLTVL.